This is a list of T cell receptor beta chains from one sample in a study of T-cell memory formation after mild COVID-19. TCRdb analysed the 5' RACE reads with MiXCR anew, one entry per CDR3 protein. Of about 400,000 distinct CDR3 sequences listed, around a quarter are singletons. The sample consisted of PBMCs or a T cell subset sorted from them (not recorded which). The receptors come from an adult woman who had mild COVID-19 (a few samples of this study predate the infection). Cell type and time point are not known. Each CDR3 is given with its conserved first and last residue. D genes are given only for firm matches. Rows give clone size only sometimes, using once, few, many, or a class for an expanded clone.

>TRBJ2-2|TRBD2|TRBV7-2|NA
CASSFPGLAGGRGELFF
TGTGCCAGCAGCTTTCCGGGACTAGCGGGAGGCCGGGGGGAGCTGTTTTTT
>TRBJ2-3|TRBD1|TRBV28|few
CASSSGTVLGPYTDTQYF
TGTGCCAGCAGTTCAGGGACAGTCTTAGGGCCCTACACAGATACGCAGTATTTT
>TRBJ1-1|NA|TRBV6-2/TRBV6-3|NA
CASSYHKTNTEAFF
TGTGCCAGCAGTTATCACAAGACGAACACTGAAGCTTTCTTT
>TRBJ2-3|NA|TRBV4-3|NA
CASSLQPGDTQYF
TGCGCCAGCAGCCTCCAACCAGGAGATACGCAGTATTTT
>TRBJ2-1|NA|TRBV9|NA
CASSQPDSFNEQFF
TGTGCCAGCAGCCAACCCGACTCGTTCAATGAGCAGTTCTTC
>TRBJ2-5|NA|TRBV4-2|few
CASSLTGPEETQYF
TGTGCCAGCAGCCTGACCGGGCCCGAAGAGACCCAGTACTTC
>TRBJ2-7|TRBD1|TRBV24-1|NA
CATSAGQGMHEQYF
TGTGCCACCAGTGCCGGACAGGGTATGCACGAGCAGTACTTC
>TRBJ1-6|NA|TRBV9|NA
CASSGDLASPLHF
TGTGCCAGCAGCGGGGACCTGGCTTCACCCCTCCACTTT
>TRBJ2-5|TRBD2|TRBV6-5|NA
CASSYQLVAGVQETQYF
TGTGCCAGCAGTTACCAGTTGGTAGCGGGAGTCCAAGAGACCCAGTACTTC
>TRBJ2-3|NA|TRBV6-5|NA
CASSKIPSSTDTQYF
TGTGCCAGCAGCAAAATACCGTCCAGCACAGATACGCAGTATTTT
>TRBJ1-4|NA|TRBV4-3|few
CASSQEIQWSGSVDEKLFF
TGCGCCAGCAGCCAAGAGATACAATGGTCGGGGTCTGTGGATGAAAAACTGTTTTTT
>TRBJ2-3|NA|TRBV12-3/TRBV12-4|NA
CASSLSDSTDTQYF
TGTGCCAGTTCCTTAAGTGATAGCACAGATACGCAGTATTTT
>TRBJ2-3|TRBD1|TRBV19|NA
CASSPEPGQGLSDTQYF
TGTGCCAGTAGTCCCGAACCGGGACAGGGGCTTTCAGATACGCAGTATTTT
>TRBJ1-1|NA|TRBV4-1|few
CASSQGGATTEAFF
TGCGCCAGCAGCCAGGGGGGGGCGACCACTGAAGCTTTCTTT
>TRBJ2-7|TRBD2|TRBV2|few
CASSESHGTRGSYEQYF
TGTGCCAGCAGTGAATCCCACGGGACTAGAGGTTCCTACGAGCAGTACTTC
>TRBJ1-2|TRBD1|TRBV5-6|few
CASSNIQGSDGYTF
TGTGCCAGCAGCAACATACAGGGGTCGGATGGCTACACCTTC
>TRBJ1-5|NA|TRBV4-1|NA
CASSLSDGPGPQHF
TGCGCCAGCAGCCTATCGGACGGTCCGGGGCCCCAGCATTTT
>TRBJ2-6|NA|TRBV7-8|NA
CASSPSPGSVSGANVLTF
TGTGCCAGCAGCCCAAGTCCAGGGAGCGTCTCTGGGGCCAACGTCCTGACTTTC
>TRBJ2-3|TRBD1|TRBV18|NA
CASSPSGQEKDTQYF
TGTGCCAGCTCACCATCAGGACAGGAAAAGGATACGCAGTATTTT
>TRBJ2-3|TRBD2|TRBV7-9|many
CASSLNGLADTQYF
TGTGCCAGCAGCTTAAACGGACTAGCTGATACGCAGTATTTT
>TRBJ1-2|NA|TRBV24-1|NA
CATSAANYGYTF
TGTGCCACCAGTGCGGCTAACTATGGCTACACCTTC
>TRBJ2-1|NA|TRBV9|NA
CASSVEQSSYNEQFF
TGTGCCAGCAGCGTAGAACAGTCCTCCTACAATGAGCAGTTCTTC
>TRBJ2-1|NA|TRBV5-1|few
CASSSPALNEQFF
TGCGCCAGCAGCTCCCCTGCCTTGAATGAGCAGTTCTTC
>TRBJ2-1|TRBD2|TRBV7-3|NA
CASSLVSLGGRARGSYNEQFF
TGTGCCAGCAGCTTAGTGTCCTTGGGCGGGAGGGCCAGGGGGTCCTACAATGAGCAGTTCTTC
>TRBJ2-7|TRBD1|TRBV12-3/TRBV12-4|many
CASRTGNEQYF
TGTGCCAGCAGGACAGGGAACGAGCAGTACTTC
>TRBJ1-4|NA|TRBV2|few
CASRRDRATNEKLFF
TGTGCCAGCAGGCGAGACCGAGCAACTAATGAAAAACTGTTTTTT
>TRBJ2-7|TRBD2|TRBV4-2|few
CASSQERAGEAYEQYF
TGTGCCAGCAGCCAAGAAAGGGCGGGGGAAGCCTACGAGCAGTACTTC
>TRBJ2-3|NA|TRBV12-3/TRBV12-4|NA
CASSLRTMADTQYF
TGTGCCAGCAGTTTGAGGACTATGGCAGATACGCAGTATTTT
>TRBJ2-7|NA|TRBV7-9|NA
CASNPAGTYEQYF
TGTGCCAGCAACCCGGCTGGGACCTACGAGCAGTACTTC
>TRBJ2-5|NA|TRBV7-7|few
CASSPEGYGLKETQYF
TGTGCCAGCAGCCCAGAGGGCTATGGCCTTAAAGAGACCCAGTACTTC
>TRBJ2-3|NA|TRBV7-9|few
CASSLSTTDTQYF
TGTGCCAGCAGCTTATCGACCACAGATACGCAGTATTTT
>TRBJ1-6|NA|TRBV5-1|NA
CASSTDLNNSPLHF
TGCGCCAGCAGCACCGACCTAAATAATTCACCCCTCCACTTT
>TRBJ2-2|NA|TRBV19|NA
CASSIAGGRGELFF
TGTGCCAGTAGTATAGCTGGGGGGAGAGGGGAGCTGTTTTTT
>TRBJ1-5|TRBD1|TRBV5-5|NA
CASSSRQGLQPQHF
TGTGCCAGCAGTTCCCGACAGGGCTTACAGCCCCAGCATTTT
>TRBJ2-1|TRBD2|TRBV12-3/TRBV12-4|few
CASRVGLAGGPSYNEQFF
TGTGCCAGCAGGGTCGGACTAGCGGGAGGGCCCTCCTACAATGAGCAGTTCTTC
>TRBJ1-2|NA|TRBV27|many
CASRGLGDSYGYTF
TGTGCCAGCAGGGGCCTCGGGGATAGCTATGGCTACACCTTC
>TRBJ2-7|TRBD2|TRBV6-6|NA
CASSGTSGSYYEQYF
TGTGCCAGCAGTGGGACTAGCGGGAGTTATTACGAGCAGTACTTC
>TRBJ2-7|NA|TRBV7-2|few
CASSPAPGPYEQYF
TGTGCCAGCAGCCCGGCTCCAGGGCCCTACGAGCAGTACTTC
>TRBJ1-3|NA|TRBV7-6|few
CASSRSGNTIYF
TGTGCCAGCAGCCGCTCTGGAAACACCATATATTTT
>TRBJ2-7|NA|TRBV20-1|few
CSSGGPYEQYF
TGCAGCTCGGGGGGCCCCTACGAGCAGTACTTC
>TRBJ2-7|NA|TRBV20-1|NA
CSARVVWGRPTSYEQYF
TGCAGTGCTAGAGTCGTATGGGGCAGGCCGACCTCCTACGAGCAGTACTTC
>TRBJ2-1|NA|TRBV18|NA
CASRSRTRTHEQFF
TGTGCCAGCCGATCACGTACCAGGACCCATGAGCAGTTCTTC
>TRBJ1-4|NA|TRBV5-1|NA
CASSLGPRATNEKLFF
TGCGCCAGCAGCCTGGGACCCCGGGCAACTAATGAAAAACTGTTTTTT
>TRBJ2-7|TRBD2|TRBV11-1|once
CASSLGTSQTYEQYF
TGTGCCAGCAGCCTAGGGACTAGCCAAACCTACGAGCAGTACTTC
>TRBJ2-3|NA|TRBV7-9|NA
CASSLPRLGPDTQYF
TGTGCCAGCAGCTTACCCAGACTGGGTCCAGATACGCAGTATTTT
>TRBJ1-2|NA|TRBV7-2|few
CASSLMGSGTGYTF
TGTGCCAGCAGCTTAATGGGTTCAGGGACTGGCTACACCTTC
>TRBJ2-7|NA|TRBV9|few
CASSGDREGGDEQYF
TGTGCCAGCAGCGGCGACAGGGAAGGAGGGGACGAGCAGTACTTC
>TRBJ1-1|NA|TRBV9|few
CASSVASENTEAFF
TGTGCCAGCAGCGTAGCCAGTGAGAACACTGAAGCTTTCTTT
>TRBJ2-4|TRBD1|TRBV4-2|NA
CASSQDEGQPPNIQYF
TGTGCCAGCAGCCAAGATGAGGGACAGCCACCAAACATTCAGTACTTC
>TRBJ2-1|TRBD2|TRBV4-2|few
CASSQRASGINEQFF
TGTGCCAGCAGCCAGAGAGCTAGCGGGATTAATGAGCAGTTCTTC
>TRBJ1-1|NA|TRBV23-1|few
CASSSARDTEAFF
TGCGCCAGCAGTTCAGCCCGAGACACTGAAGCTTTCTTT
>TRBJ1-2|NA|TRBV7-9|few
CASSSPTVYGYTF
TGTGCCAGCAGCTCACCCACAGTCTATGGCTACACCTTC